This T cell receptor (beta chain) was captured in a study of blood T cells in healthy people across ages. On this clonotype itself: As yet, its antigen is unknown.

Study outcomes and limitations: Researchers said unsorted PBMCs prevented a conclusive naive versus antigen-experienced comparison. Age advanced and TCR beta diversity per million T cells fell, roughly linearly.

V lost 5 bases, J lost 5 bases, and 8 bases stayed unmatched. The CDR3 contains 14 residues. Germline CDR1 is MDHEN and CDR2 is SYDVKM. A second PCR of about 7 to 12 cycles used a sample-barcoded 5' primer and a J-beta primer mix. Each CDR3 protein is one row after TCRdb ran MiXCR on the 5' RACE reads. The sample includes nearly 800,000 distinct CDR3 sequences, roughly 25% of them seen just once. This same sample was also taken into another study, of T cells of mothers and their children.

V usage is TRBV28 and J usage is TRBJ1-2; 7 positions match TRBD1. Sequenced: blood. This TCR was recovered from a boy aged 5-17 years in good health. The CDR3 DNA reads as TGTGCCAGCAGTGCCCCAGGGGGGGGGTATGGCTACACCTTC. This gives the protein CASSAPGGGYGYTF.